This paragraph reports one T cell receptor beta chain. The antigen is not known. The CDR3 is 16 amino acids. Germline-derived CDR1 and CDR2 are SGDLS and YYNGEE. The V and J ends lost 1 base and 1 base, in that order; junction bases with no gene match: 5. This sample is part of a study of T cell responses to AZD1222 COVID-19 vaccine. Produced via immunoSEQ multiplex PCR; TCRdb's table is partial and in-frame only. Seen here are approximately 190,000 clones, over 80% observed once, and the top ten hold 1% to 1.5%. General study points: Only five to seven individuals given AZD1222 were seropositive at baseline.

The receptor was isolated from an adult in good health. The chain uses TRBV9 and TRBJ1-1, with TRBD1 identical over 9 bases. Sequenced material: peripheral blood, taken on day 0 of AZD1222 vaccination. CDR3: CASSVRGDRENTEAFF. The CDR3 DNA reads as TGTGCCAGCAGCGTACGGGGGGACAGGGAGAACACTGAAGCTTTCTTT.